This record looks at one T cell receptor beta chain sequence and its context. Its antigen remains unidentified. The CDR3 has 14 residues. Germline V CDR1 and CDR2: LNHDA, SQIVND (reference sequence). The data were taken from a study of OX40 agonist ivuxolimab in advanced cancers. In the study overall: Dose-escalation cases comprised hepatocellular carcinoma, melanoma, renal cell or head and neck cancer. Three individuals attained partial responses, comprising one hepatocellular carcinoma case and two cutaneous melanoma cases. Study-wide points: Expanded peripheral T-cell antigen specificity went undetermined. At doses 0.1 to 3.0 mg/kg, CD4+ and CD8+ clones expanded.

TCRdb's copy holds only in-frame clones and misses some; the assay was immunoSEQ multiplex PCR. Of under 150,000 clones listed, roughly nine tenths are singletons. The chain uses TRBV19 and TRBJ2-5; weak D call: TRBD1 (5 bases). Judging by the DNA end, TRBJ2-7 fits better; the J call may be wrong. Source: CD4+ or CD8+ T cells sorted from blood, taken in a trial of the OX40 agonist ivuxolimab. This sequence was found in an adult with an advanced solid tumor such as melanoma, head and neck, liver or kidney cancer. This CDR3 is CASSIGAGLYEQYF. In DNA form, the CDR3 reads TGTGCCAGTAGTATTGGGGCCGGTCTCTACGAGCAGTACTTC.